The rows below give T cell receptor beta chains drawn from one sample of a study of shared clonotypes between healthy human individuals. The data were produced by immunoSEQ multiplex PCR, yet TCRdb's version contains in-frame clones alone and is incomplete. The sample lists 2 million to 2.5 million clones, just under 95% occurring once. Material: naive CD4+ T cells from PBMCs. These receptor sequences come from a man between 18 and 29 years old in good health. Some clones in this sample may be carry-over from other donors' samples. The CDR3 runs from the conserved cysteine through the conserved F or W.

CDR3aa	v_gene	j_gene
CASSLDVGGLGYTF	TRBV7-9	TRBJ1-2
CASSPTPPGELFF	TRBV28	TRBJ2-2
CASSLDTDSNQPQHF	TRBV7-2	TRBJ1-5
CSVRYSGPTYEQYF	TRBV29-1	TRBJ2-7
CASSLPPGDTEAFF	TRBV28	TRBJ1-1
CASRERDRDNYGYTF	TRBV28	TRBJ1-2
CASSELAGRANQPQHF	TRBV6-1	TRBJ1-5
CASSLPEDTQYF	TRBV5-1	TRBJ2-3
CASSFLRTEYEQYF	TRBV28	TRBJ2-7
CASSGDRGPAEWSGNTIYF	TRBV11-2	TRBJ1-3
CASSETGSIGGNYGYTF	TRBV9	TRBJ1-2
CASSFFPGTDTQYF	TRBV5-1	TRBJ2-3
CASSLASEAFF	TRBV28	TRBJ1-1
CASSGFETQYF	TRBV2	TRBJ2-5
CASSGRQGTALPGELFF	TRBV5-1	TRBJ2-2
CASSKQGISYGYTF	TRBV27	TRBJ1-2
CAWNTPPPGAHYATYGYTF	TRBV30	TRBJ1-2
CASSQDGTSGTTDTQYF	TRBV4-3	TRBJ2-3
CASSVTGTSGKTGELFF	TRBV9	TRBJ2-2
CASSAGDHSGNTIYF	TRBV6-1	TRBJ1-3
CASSRTRASGPEQFF	TRBV7-2	TRBJ2-1
CSVAPRAANTEAFF	TRBV29-1	TRBJ1-1
CASSENGYQETQYF	TRBV2	TRBJ2-5
CASSFSLAENTDTQYF	TRBV5-1	TRBJ2-3
CASSSGILTDTQYF	TRBV5-1	TRBJ2-3
CASSPMRGGNYEQYF	TRBV9	TRBJ2-7
CATSDGGGPNEQFF	TRBV18	TRBJ2-1
CASSRDRVKQYF	TRBV28	TRBJ2-7
CASSQTVAGETQYF	TRBV7-2	TRBJ2-5